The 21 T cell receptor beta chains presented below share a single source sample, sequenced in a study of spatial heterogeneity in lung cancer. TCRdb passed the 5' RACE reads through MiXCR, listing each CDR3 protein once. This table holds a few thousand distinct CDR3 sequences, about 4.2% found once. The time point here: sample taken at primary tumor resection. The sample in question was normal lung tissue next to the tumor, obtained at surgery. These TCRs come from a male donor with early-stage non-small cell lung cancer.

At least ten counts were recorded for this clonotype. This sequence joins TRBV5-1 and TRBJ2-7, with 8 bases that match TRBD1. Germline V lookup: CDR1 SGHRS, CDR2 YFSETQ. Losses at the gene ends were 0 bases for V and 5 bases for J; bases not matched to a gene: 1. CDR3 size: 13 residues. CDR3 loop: CASSLETGDEQYF. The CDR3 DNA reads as TGCGCCAGCAGCTTGGAGACAGGGGACGAGCAGTACTTC.

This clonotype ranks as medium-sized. The CDR3 DNA sequence: TGTGCCAGCAGCTTGGGGCTGGGGAGGGACGAGCAGTACTTC. It yields the protein CASSLGLGRDEQYF. The chain employs TRBV13 and TRBJ2-7; 7 bases match TRBD2. Germline CDR1 and CDR2: PRHDT and FYEKMQ (reference sequence). V trimming: 3 bases; J trimming: 5 bases; junction bases outside the gene matches: 7. This CDR3 is 14 amino acids long.

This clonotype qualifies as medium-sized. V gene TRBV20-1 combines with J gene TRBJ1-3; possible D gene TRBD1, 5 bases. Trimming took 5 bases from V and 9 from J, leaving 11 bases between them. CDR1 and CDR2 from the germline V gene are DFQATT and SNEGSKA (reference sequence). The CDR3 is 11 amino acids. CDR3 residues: CSAPGSGTIYF. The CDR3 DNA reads TGCAGTGCTCCAGGGTCCGGCACCATATATTTT.

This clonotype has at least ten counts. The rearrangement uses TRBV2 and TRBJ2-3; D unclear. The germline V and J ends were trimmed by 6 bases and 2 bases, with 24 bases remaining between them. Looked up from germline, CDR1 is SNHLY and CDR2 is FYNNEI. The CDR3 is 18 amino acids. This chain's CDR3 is CASSPRRATRLPTDTQYF. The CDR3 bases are TGTGCCAGCAGCCCTCGACGGGCTACCAGACTCCCCACAGATACGCAGTATTTT.

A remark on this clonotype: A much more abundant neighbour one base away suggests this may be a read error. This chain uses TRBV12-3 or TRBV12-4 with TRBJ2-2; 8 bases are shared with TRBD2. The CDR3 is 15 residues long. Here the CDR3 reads CASSLSGGNTGEPFF. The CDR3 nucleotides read TGTGCCAGCAGTTTAAGCGGGGGAAACACCGGGGAGCCGTTTTTT.

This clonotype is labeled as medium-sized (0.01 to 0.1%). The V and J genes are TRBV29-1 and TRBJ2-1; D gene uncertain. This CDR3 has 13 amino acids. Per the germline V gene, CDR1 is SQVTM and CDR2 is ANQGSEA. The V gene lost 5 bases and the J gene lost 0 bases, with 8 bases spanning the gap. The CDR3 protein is CSVRILSYNEQFF. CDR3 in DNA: TGCAGCGTTAGGATCCTCTCCTACAATGAGCAGTTCTTC.

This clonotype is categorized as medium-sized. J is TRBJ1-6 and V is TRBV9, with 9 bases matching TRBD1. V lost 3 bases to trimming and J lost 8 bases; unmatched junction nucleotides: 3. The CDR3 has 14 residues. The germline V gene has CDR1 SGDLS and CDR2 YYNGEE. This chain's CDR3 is CASSDGTGYSPLHF. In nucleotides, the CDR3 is TGTGCCAGCAGCGATGGGACAGGGTATTCACCCCTCCACTTT.

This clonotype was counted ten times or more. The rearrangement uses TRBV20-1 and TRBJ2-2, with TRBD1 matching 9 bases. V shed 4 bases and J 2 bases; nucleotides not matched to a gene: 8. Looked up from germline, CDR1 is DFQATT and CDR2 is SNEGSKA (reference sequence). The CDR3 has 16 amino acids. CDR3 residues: CSATGTGIGNTGELFF. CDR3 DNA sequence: TGCAGTGCTACGGGGACAGGGATCGGTAACACCGGGGAGCTGTTTTTT.

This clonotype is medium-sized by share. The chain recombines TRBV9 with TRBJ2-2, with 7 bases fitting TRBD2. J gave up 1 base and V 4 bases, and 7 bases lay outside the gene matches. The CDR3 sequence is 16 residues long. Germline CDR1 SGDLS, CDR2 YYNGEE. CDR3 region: CASSPRAGMNTGELFF. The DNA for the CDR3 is TGTGCCAGCAGCCCAAGAGCGGGGATGAACACCGGGGAGCTGTTTTTT.

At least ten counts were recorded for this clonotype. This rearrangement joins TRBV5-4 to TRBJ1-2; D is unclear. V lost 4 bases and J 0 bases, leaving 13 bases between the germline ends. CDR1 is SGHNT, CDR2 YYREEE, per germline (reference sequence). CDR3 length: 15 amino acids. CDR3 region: CASSPTGSTNYGYTF. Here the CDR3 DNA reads TGTGCCAGCAGCCCAACCGGGAGTACTAACTATGGCTACACCTTC.

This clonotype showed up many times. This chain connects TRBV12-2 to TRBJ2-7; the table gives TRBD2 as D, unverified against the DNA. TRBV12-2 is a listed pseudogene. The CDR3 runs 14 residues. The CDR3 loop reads CASRLRLAGGRQYF. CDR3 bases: TGTGCAAGTCGCCTCAGACTAGCGGGAGGACGGCAGTACTTC.

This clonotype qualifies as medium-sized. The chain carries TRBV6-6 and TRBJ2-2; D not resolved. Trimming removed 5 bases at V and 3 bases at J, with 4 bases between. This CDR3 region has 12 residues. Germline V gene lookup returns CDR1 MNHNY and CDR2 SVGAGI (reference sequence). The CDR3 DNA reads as TGTGCCAGCAGTACTCACACCGGGGAGCTGTTTTTT. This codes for CASSTHTGELFF.

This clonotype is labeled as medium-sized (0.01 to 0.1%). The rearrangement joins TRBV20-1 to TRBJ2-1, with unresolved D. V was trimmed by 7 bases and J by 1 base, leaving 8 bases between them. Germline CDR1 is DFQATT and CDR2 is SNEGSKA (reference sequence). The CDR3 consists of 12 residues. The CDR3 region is CSGKESYNEQFF. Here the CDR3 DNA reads TGCAGTGGGAAGGAGTCCTACAATGAGCAGTTCTTC.

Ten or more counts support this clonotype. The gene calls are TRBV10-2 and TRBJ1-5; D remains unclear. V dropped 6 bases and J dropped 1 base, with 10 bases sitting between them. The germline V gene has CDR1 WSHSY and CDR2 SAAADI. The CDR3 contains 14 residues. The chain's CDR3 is CASRDGLSNQPQHF. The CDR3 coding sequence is TGCGCCAGCAGGGATGGACTAAGCAATCAGCCCCAGCATTTT.

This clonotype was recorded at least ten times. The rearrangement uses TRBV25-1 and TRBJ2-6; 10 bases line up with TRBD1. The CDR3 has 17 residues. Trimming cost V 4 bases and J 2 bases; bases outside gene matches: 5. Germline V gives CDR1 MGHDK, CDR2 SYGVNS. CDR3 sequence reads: CASSAGTGEPGANVLTF. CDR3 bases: TGTGCCAGCAGTGCTGGGACAGGGGAACCTGGGGCCAACGTCCTGACTTTC.

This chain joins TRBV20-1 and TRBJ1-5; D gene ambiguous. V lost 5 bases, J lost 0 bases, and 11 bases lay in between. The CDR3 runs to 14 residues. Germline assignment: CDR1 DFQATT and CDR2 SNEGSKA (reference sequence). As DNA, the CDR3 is TGCAGTGCTGCCTCCGGGCCTAGCAATCAGCCCCAGCATTTT. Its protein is CSAASGPSNQPQHF.

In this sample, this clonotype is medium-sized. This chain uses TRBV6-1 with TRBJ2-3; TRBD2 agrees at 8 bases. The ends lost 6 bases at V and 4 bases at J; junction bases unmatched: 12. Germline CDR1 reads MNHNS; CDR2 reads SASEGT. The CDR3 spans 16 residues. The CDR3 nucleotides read TGTGCCAGCAGGGGATGGAACGGGAGGGCCCCAGATACGCAGTATTTT. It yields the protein CASRGWNGRAPDTQYF.

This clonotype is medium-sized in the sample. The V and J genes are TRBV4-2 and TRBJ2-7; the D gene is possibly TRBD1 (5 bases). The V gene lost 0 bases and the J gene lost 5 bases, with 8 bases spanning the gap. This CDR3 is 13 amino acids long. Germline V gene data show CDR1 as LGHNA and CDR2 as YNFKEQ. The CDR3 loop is CASSQETENEQYF. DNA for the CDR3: TGTGCCAGCAGCCAAGAGACAGAAAACGAGCAGTACTTC.

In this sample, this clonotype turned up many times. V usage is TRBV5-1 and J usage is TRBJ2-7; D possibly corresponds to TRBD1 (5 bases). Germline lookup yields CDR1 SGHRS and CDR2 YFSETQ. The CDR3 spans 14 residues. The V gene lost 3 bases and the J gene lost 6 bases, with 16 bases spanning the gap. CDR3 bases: TGCGCCAGCAGCTCCCCCCCCGACAGAAGCGAGCAGTACTTC. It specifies CASSSPPDRSEQYF.

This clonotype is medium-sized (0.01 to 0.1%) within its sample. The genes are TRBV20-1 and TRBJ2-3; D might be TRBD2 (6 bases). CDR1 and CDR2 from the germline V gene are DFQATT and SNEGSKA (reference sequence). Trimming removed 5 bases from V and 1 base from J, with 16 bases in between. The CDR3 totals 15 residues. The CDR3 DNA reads TGCAGTGCTTTCGGGACTTACGGAGGCACAGATACGCAGTATTTT. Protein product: CSAFGTYGGTDTQYF.

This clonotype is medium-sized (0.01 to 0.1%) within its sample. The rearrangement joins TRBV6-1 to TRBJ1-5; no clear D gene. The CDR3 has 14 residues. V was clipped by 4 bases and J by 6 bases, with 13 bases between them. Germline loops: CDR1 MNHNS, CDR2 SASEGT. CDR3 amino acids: CASSADRAGQPQHF. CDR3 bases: TGTGCCAGCAGTGCTGACCGGGCGGGTCAGCCCCAGCATTTT.